These 11 T cell receptor beta chains were sequenced from one sample in a study of blood T cells in healthy people across ages. Alongside a J-beta primer mix, a sample-barcoded 5' primer served in a second PCR lasting about 7 to 12 cycles. TCRdb ran MiXCR on the 5' RACE reads and lists one entry per CDR3 protein. The sample records approximately 350,000 distinct CDR3 sequences, roughly half being singletons. Sequencing used blood. These receptors were taken from a man in his 60s in good health.

V gene TRBV6-2 or TRBV6-3 combines with J gene TRBJ2-7, with TRBD2 identical over 13 bases. The CDR3 extends over 15 amino acids. Germline CDR1 is MNHEY and CDR2 is SVGEGT. V shed 6 bases, J shed 6 bases, and the junction held 8 bases outside the gene matches. CDR3 nucleotides: TGTGCCAGCAGCCCTACTAGCGGGAGGGCCGGCGAGCAGTACTTC. The encoded protein is CASSPTSGRAGEQYF.

The rearrangement uses TRBV29-1 and TRBJ2-7; 9 bases are a match to TRBD1. This CDR3 is built from 16 residues. The V gene's germline CDR1 is SQVTM and CDR2 ANQGSEA. V dropped 4 bases and J dropped 4; count of bases not matched to a gene: 14. Here the CDR3 reads CSVGAPGTGRGYEQYF. Written as DNA, the CDR3 is TGCAGCGTTGGGGCCCCCGGGACAGGGAGGGGATACGAGCAGTACTTC.

About this clonotype: Being one base from a much bigger clone, this may be a read error. The chain employs TRBV7-2 and TRBJ2-5, with 7 bases that match TRBD2. The CDR3 has 13 residues. V gave up 3 bases and J gave up 5 bases; unmatched junction bases: 3. Germline V CDR1 and CDR2: SGHTA, FQGNSA. The CDR3 is CASSLDGGETQYF. For the CDR3, the DNA is TGTGCCAGCAGCTTGGACGGGGGGGAGACCCAGTACTTC.

This clonotype was seen only a few times. The chain couples TRBV27 to TRBJ2-1; TRBD2 matches at 8 bases. Germline CDR1 reads MNHEY; CDR2 reads SMNVEV (reference sequence). Trimming took 5 bases from V and 8 from J; bases not matched to a gene: 17. CDR3 length: 17 residues. The CDR3 DNA reads TGTGCCAGCAGTCCTCCCACCGGGACTAGTGTTCTGTATGAGCAGTTCTTC. Amino acid sequence: CASSPPTGTSVLYEQFF.

The chain has TRBV29-1 and TRBJ2-1, with 8 positions matching TRBD2. The V and J ends lost 6 bases and 4 bases, in that order; junction bases with no gene match: 17. There are 17 residues in the CDR3. The germline CDR1 and CDR2 sequences are SQVTM and ANQGSEA. The CDR3 loop reads CSVNKYDSRGDYNEQFF. In nucleotides, the CDR3 is TGCAGCGTCAATAAGTACGACTCGCGGGGGGATTACAATGAGCAGTTCTTC.

The CDR3 protein is CASSPGTGLRYEQYF. Written as DNA, the CDR3 is TGTGCCAGCAGTCCCGGGACAGGGTTGAGGTACGAGCAGTACTTC. The chain joins TRBV28 to TRBJ2-7, with 9 nucleotides matching TRBD1. Germline CDR1 MDHEN, CDR2 SYDVKM. The CDR3 loop spans 15 amino acids. V was clipped by 5 bases and J by 4 bases; unmatched bases: 9.

This chain uses TRBV27 with TRBJ2-7, with TRBD1 matching over 8 bases. The CDR3 sequence is 15 residues long. V lost 6 bases, J lost 4 bases, and 11 bases stayed unmatched. Germline V gene sequence: CDR1 MNHEY, CDR2 SMNVEV (reference sequence). CDR3 loop: CASSRTGTGIYEQYF. The CDR3 coding sequence is TGTGCCAGCAGCCGAACCGGGACAGGAATTTACGAGCAGTACTTC.

This clonotype showed up many times. The chain couples TRBV9 to TRBJ1-2, with D possibly matching TRBD1 (5 bases). Germline CDR1 reads SGDLS; CDR2 reads YYNGEE. The CDR3 is made up of 14 amino acids. Deletions cut 3 bases from V and 4 bases from J, with 13 bases between. In DNA, the CDR3 is TGTGCCAGCAGCGCAACCTGGACATCCTATGGCTACACCTTC. It specifies CASSATWTSYGYTF.

The chain carries TRBV7-8 and TRBJ2-7, with 9 bases lining up with TRBD1. The closer fit of TRBJ2-5 to the DNA end suggests the J call may be wrong. Germline CDR1 reads SGHVS; CDR2 reads FQNEAQ. The CDR3 totals 17 residues. As DNA, the CDR3 is TGTGCCAGCAGCTTATCAAGCTCACAGGGGGCGCTTGAGACCCAGTACTTC. Its protein is CASSLSSSQGALETQYF.

V and J are TRBV7-8 and TRBJ2-3; tentatively, D is TRBD1 (5 bases). Germline CDR1 and CDR2: SGHVS and FQNEAQ. The V end lost 5 bases, the J end lost 0 bases, and 15 bases lay between the germline ends. This CDR3 has 16 residues. CDR3 loop: CASSPQTALSTDTQYF. The CDR3 DNA reads as TGTGCCAGCAGCCCCCAGACAGCGTTAAGCACAGATACGCAGTATTTT.

The rearrangement joins TRBV2 to TRBJ1-4; 8 bases match TRBD1. The CDR3 has 17 residues. V lost 8 bases and J lost 4; bases outside the gene matches: 15. CDR1 is SNHLY and CDR2 is FYNNEI in the germline V gene. The CDR3 nucleotides read TGTGCCAGCGCCGAACTGGGACAGGACCTCCATAATGAAAAACTGTTTTTT. Amino acid sequence: CASAELGQDLHNEKLFF. Drawing the rest from reference TRBV2 and TRBJ1-4, the complete variable domain is EPEVTQTPSHQVTQMGQEVILRCVPISNHLYFYWYRQILGQKVEFLVSFYNNEISEKSEIFDDQFSVERPDGSNFTLKIRSTKLEDSAMYFCASAELGQDLHNEKLFFGSGTQLSVL.